This T cell receptor beta chain was recorded in a study of T cell changes during pregnancy in multiple sclerosis. Trimming removed 4 bases from V and 3 bases from J; junction bases left unmatched: 4. CDR3 length: 14 amino acids. The germline CDR1 and CDR2 sequences are SNHLY and FYNNEI. This clone turned up a few times. Data came from immunoSEQ multiplex PCR; TCRdb stores just in-frame clones and leaves some out. The repertoire has tens of thousands of clones, 91% of them found once; the top ten carry around 0.5%. The sequence derives from a female donor in good health, enrolled as a control in a pregnancy study. The chain joins TRBV2 to TRBJ2-3, with 7 bases that match TRBD1. Here the sequenced sample was CD4+ T cells from peripheral blood mononuclear cells, taken in the third trimester of pregnancy. This CDR3 reads CASSVGRGTDTQYF. The CDR3 DNA follows: TGTGCCAGCAGTGTGGGCAGGGGGACAGATACGCAGTATTTT.